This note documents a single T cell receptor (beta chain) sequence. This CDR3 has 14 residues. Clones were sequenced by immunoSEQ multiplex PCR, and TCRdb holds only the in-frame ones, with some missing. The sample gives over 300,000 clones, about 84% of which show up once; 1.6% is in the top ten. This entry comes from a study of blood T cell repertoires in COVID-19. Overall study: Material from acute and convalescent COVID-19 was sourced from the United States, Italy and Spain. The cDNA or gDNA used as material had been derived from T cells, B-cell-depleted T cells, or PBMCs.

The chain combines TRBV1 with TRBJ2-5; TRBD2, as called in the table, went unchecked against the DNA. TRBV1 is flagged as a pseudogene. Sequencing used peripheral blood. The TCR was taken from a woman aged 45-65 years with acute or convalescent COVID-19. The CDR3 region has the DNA TGCACCCTCTCTACGACTAGCGGCCAAGAGACCCAGTACTTC. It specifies CTLSTTSGQETQYF.